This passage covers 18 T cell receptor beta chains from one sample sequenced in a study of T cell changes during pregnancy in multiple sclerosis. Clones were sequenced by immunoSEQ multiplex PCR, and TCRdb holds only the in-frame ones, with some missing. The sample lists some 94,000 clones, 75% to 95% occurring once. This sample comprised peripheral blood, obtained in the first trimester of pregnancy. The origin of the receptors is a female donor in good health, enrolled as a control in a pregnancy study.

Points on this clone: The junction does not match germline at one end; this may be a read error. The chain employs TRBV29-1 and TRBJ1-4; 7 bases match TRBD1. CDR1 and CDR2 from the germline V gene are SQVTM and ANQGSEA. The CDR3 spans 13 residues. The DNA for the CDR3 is TGCAGCGTGGAAGACAGGGCAGGTGAAAAACTGTTTTTT. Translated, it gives CSVEDRAGEKLFF. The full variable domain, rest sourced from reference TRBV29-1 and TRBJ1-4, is SAVISQKPSRDICQRGTSLTIQCQVDSQVTMMFWYRQQPGQSLTLIATANQGSEATYESGFVIDKFPISRPNLTFSTLTVSNMSPEDSSIYLCSVEDRAGEKLFFGSGTQLSVL.

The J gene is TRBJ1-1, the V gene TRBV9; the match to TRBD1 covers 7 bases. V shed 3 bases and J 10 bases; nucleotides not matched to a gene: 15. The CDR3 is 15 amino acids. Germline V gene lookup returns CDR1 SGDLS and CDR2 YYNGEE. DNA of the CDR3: TGTGCCAGCAGCGCTGAAGGGGACAGCCCGGTCGGAGCTTTCTTT. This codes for CASSAEGDSPVGAFF.

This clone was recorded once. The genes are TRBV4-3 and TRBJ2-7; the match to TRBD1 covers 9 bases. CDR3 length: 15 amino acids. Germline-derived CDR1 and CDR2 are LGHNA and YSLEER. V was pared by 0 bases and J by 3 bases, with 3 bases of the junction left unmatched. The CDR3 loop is CASSQDGTGFYEQYF. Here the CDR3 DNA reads TGCGCCAGCAGCCAAGACGGGACAGGGTTCTACGAGCAGTACTTC.

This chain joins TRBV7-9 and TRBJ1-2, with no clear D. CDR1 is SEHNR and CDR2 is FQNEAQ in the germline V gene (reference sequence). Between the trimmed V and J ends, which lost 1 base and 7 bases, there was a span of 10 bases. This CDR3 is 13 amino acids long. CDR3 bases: TGTGCCAGCAGCTTAGGCCTAACAGTTGGCTACACCTTC. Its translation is CASSLGLTVGYTF.

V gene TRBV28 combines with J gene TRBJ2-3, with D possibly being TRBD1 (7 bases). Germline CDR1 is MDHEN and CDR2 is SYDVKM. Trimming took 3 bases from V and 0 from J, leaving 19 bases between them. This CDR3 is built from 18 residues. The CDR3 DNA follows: TGTGCCAGCAGTTTTCTCGGAGGGAAGGGGGCTAGCACAGATACGCAGTATTTT. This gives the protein CASSFLGGKGASTDTQYF.

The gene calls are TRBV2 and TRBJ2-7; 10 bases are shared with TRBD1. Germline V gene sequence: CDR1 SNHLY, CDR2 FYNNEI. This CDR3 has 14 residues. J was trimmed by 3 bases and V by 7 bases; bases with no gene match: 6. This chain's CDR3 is CASTGQGSDYEQYF. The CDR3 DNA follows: TGTGCCAGCACGGGACAGGGGAGCGACTACGAGCAGTACTTC.

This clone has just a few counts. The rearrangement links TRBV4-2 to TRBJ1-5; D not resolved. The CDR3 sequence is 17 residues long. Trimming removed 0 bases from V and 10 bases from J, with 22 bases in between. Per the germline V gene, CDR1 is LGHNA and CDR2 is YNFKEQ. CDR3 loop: CASSQDRQVNPFRPQHF. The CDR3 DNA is TGTGCCAGCAGCCAAGATAGGCAGGTAAACCCATTCAGACCCCAGCATTTT.

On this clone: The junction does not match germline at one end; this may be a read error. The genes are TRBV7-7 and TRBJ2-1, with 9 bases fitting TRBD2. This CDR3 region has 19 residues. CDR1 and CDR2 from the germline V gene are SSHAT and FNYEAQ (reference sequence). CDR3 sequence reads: CASSLEVAGVSGAFNEQFF. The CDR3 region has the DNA TGTGCTAGCAGCTTAGAGGTAGCGGGGGTCTCTGGGGCTTTCAATGAGCAGTTCTTC.

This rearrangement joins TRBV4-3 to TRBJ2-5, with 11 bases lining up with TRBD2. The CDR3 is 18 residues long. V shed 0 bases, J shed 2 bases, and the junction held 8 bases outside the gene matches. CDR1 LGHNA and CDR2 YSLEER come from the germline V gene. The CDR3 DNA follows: TGCGCCAGCAGCCAAGATGTCGGGGGACTAGCGGATCAAGAGACCCAGTACTTC. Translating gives CASSQDVGGLADQETQYF.

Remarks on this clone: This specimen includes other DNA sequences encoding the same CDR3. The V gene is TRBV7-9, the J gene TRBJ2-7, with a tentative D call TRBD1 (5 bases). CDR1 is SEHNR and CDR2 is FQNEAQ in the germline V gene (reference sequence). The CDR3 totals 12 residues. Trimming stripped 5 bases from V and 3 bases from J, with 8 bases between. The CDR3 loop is CASSPTGYEQYF. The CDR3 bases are TGTGCCAGCAGCCCAACAGGCTACGAGCAGTACTTC.

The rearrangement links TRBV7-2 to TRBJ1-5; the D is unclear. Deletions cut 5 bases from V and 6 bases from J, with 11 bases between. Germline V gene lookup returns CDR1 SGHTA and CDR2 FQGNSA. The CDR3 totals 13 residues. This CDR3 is CASSVVEVQPQHF. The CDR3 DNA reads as TGTGCCAGCAGCGTAGTGGAGGTTCAGCCCCAGCATTTT.

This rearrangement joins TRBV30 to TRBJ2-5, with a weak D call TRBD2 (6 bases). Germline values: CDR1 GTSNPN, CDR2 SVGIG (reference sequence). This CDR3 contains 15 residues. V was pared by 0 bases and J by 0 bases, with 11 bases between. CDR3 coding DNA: TGTGCCTGGAGTGTACGGGTAGCGGACCAAGAGACCCAGTACTTC. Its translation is CAWSVRVADQETQYF.

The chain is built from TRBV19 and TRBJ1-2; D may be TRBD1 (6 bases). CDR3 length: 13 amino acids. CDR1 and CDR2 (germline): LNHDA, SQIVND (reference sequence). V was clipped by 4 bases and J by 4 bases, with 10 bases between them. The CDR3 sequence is CASSNQGTYGYTF. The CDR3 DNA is TGTGCCAGTAGTAATCAGGGGACCTATGGCTACACCTTC. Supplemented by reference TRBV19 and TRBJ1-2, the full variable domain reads DGGITQSPKYLFRKEGQNVTLSCEQNLNHDAMYWYRQDPGQGLRLIYYSQIVNDFQKGDIAEGYSVSREKKESFPLTVTSAQKNPTAFYLCASSNQGTYGYTFGSGTRLTVV.

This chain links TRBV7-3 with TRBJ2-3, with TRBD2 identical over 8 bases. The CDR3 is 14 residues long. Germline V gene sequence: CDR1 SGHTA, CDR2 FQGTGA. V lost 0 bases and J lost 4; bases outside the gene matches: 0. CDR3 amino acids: CASSLTGGADTQYF. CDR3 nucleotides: TGTGCCAGCAGCTTAACCGGGGGGGCAGATACGCAGTATTTT.

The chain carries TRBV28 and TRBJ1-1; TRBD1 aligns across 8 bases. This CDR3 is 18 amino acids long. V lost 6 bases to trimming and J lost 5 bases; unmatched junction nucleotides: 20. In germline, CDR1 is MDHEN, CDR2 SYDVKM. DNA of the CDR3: TGTGCCAGCAGCCCCTCGGGCCTACTCAGGGGGCCGAAGACTGAAGCTTTCTTT. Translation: CASSPSGLLRGPKTEAFF. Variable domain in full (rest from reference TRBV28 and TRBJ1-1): DVKVTQSSRYLVKRTGEKVFLECVQDMDHENMFWYRQDPGLGLRLIYFSYDVKMKEKGDIPEGYSVSREKKERFSLILESASTNQTSMYLCASSPSGLLRGPKTEAFFGQGTRLTVV.

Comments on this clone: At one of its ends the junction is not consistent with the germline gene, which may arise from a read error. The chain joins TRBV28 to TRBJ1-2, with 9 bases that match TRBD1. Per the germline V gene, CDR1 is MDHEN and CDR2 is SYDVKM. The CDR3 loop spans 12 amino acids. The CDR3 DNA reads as TGTGCCAGCAGTTTGGGACAGGGTGGAACGGCCTTC. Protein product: CASSLGQGGTAF.

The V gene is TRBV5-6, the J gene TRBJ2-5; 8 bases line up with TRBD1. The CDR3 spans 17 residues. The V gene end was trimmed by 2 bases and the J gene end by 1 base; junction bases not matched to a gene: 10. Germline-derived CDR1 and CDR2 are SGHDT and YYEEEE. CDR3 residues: CASSFSGGERRQETQYF. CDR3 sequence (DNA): TGTGCCAGCAGCTTTTCAGGGGGCGAGAGACGCCAAGAGACCCAGTACTTC.

The CDR3 loop is CASSRQGVGGELFF. The DNA for the CDR3 is TGTGCCAGCAGCCGACAGGGGGTTGGCGGGGAGCTGTTTTTT. The chain combines TRBV7-2 with TRBJ2-2, with TRBD1 matching 9 bases. Germline lookup yields CDR1 SGHTA and CDR2 FQGNSA. V shed 5 bases and J 7 bases; nucleotides not matched to a gene: 5. There are 14 residues in the CDR3.